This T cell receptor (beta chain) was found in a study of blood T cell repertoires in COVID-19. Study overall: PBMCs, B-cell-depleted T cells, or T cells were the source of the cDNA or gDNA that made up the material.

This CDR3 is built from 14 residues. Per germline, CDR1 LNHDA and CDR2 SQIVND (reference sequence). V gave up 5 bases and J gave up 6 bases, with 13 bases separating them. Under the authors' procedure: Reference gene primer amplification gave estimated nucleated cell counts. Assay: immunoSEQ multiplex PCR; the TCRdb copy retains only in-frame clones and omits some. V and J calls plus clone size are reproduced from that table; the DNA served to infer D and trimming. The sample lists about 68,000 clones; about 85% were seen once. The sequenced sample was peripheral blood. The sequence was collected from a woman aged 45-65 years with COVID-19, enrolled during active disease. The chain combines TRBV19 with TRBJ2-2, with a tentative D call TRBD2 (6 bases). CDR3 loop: CASSPRLAAGELFF. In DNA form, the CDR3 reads TGTGCCAGTAGTCCCCGATTAGCGGCCGGGGAGCTGTTTTTT. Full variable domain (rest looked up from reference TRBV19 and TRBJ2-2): DGGITQSPKYLFRKEGQNVTLSCEQNLNHDAMYWYRQDPGQGLRLIYYSQIVNDFQKGDIAEGYSVSREKKESFPLTVTSAQKNPTAFYLCASSPRLAAGELFFGEGSRLTVL.